Listed here are 20 T cell receptor beta chains from one sample, sequenced in a study of control samples from healthy donors and cancer patients. The table came from immunoSEQ multiplex PCR; TCRdb's copy has only in-frame clones and leaves some out. Of approximately 82,000 clones detected, over 85% appear once; the ten largest clones hold roughly 1.2%. Sequences were obtained from PBMCs. The receptors stem from a woman aged 40 to 55 with lung cancer.

This clone was recorded once. This rearrangement joins TRBV30 to TRBJ1-5, with 7 nucleotides matching TRBD1. The germline V gene has CDR1 GTSNPN and CDR2 SVGIG (reference sequence). The length of the CDR3 is 13 residues. Trimming removed 1 base from V and 7 bases from J; junction bases left unmatched: 4. The CDR3 loop is CAWSANRGQPQHF. In DNA form, the CDR3 reads TGTGCCTGGAGTGCTAACAGGGGACAGCCCCAGCATTTT. The entire variable domain, with the rest obtained from reference TRBV30 and TRBJ1-5, is as follows: SQTIHQWPATLVQPVGSPLSLECTVEGTSNPNLYWYRQAAGRGLQLLFYSVGIGQISSEVPQNLSASRPQDRQFILSSKKLLLSDSGFYLCAWSANRGQPQHFGDGTRLSIL.

This clone came up once. V is TRBV5-1 and J is TRBJ2-3; 11 nucleotides line up with TRBD2. Germline lookup yields CDR1 SGHRS and CDR2 YFSETQ. The junction had 6 bases not matched to a gene; V was cut back by 4 bases and J by 2 bases. The CDR3 is 16 residues long. CDR3 in amino acids: CASSPASGGFTDTQYF. The CDR3 DNA follows: TGCGCCAGCAGCCCGGCTAGCGGGGGGTTCACAGATACGCAGTATTTT.

J is TRBJ2-7 and V is TRBV5-1; weak D call: TRBD2 (6 bases). Germline CDR1 is SGHRS and CDR2 is YFSETQ. Trimming pared 4 bases from V and 2 bases from J, leaving 10 bases between. The length of the CDR3 is 13 residues. In nucleotides, the CDR3 is TGCGCCAGCAGCCCCTGGGGGGCCTACGAGCAGTACTTC. Translated, it gives CASSPWGAYEQYF.

CDR3 sequence: CASSPRQGAGTQYF. CDR3 DNA sequence: TGTGCCAGCAGTCCCCGGCAGGGGGCAGGGACGCAGTATTTT. J is TRBJ2-3 and V is TRBV27; 8 positions match TRBD1. The V and J ends lost 5 bases and 9 bases, in that order; junction bases with no gene match: 10. The CDR3 contains 14 residues. In germline, CDR1 is MNHEY, CDR2 SMNVEV (reference sequence).

This chain connects TRBV7-9 to TRBJ2-5; tentatively, D is TRBD2 (5 bases). Trimming took 4 bases from V and 0 from J, leaving 6 bases between them. In germline, CDR1 is SEHNR, CDR2 FQNEAQ (reference sequence). The CDR3 contains 13 residues. This CDR3 is CASSSSYQETQYF. In nucleotides, the CDR3 is TGTGCCAGCAGCTCTAGCTACCAAGAGACCCAGTACTTC.

This clone was observed a single time. The V gene is TRBV29-1, the J gene TRBJ1-3, with 9 bases aligning to TRBD1. The CDR3 runs 17 residues. V trimming: 6 bases; J trimming: 3 bases; junction bases outside the gene matches: 15. Per germline, CDR1 SQVTM and CDR2 ANQGSEA. CDR3 region: CSVTGTGTPVGGNTIYF. CDR3 coding DNA: TGCAGCGTGACCGGGACAGGGACCCCGGTTGGTGGAAACACCATATATTTT. The full variable domain, rest sourced from reference TRBV29-1 and TRBJ1-3, is SAVISQKPSRDICQRGTSLTIQCQVDSQVTMMFWYRQQPGQSLTLIATANQGSEATYESGFVIDKFPISRPNLTFSTLTVSNMSPEDSSIYLCSVTGTGTPVGGNTIYFGEGSWLTVV.

The genes are TRBV27 and TRBJ1-2; tentatively, D is TRBD1 (5 bases). CDR3 size: 16 residues. Germline loops: CDR1 MNHEY, CDR2 SMNVEV (reference sequence). With 4 bases removed from V and 7 bases from J, the gap between germline ends came to 22 bases. CDR3 DNA: TGTGCCAGCAGTTCATACAGGACGGGGGGAGTTGGTGGCTACACCTTC. Translated, it gives CASSSYRTGGVGGYTF.

In this sample, this clone turned up once. The chain carries TRBV28 and TRBJ1-3; maybe TRBD1 (6 bases). This CDR3 spans 16 amino acids. Germline-derived CDR1 and CDR2 are MDHEN and SYDVKM. Deletions cut 6 bases from V and 4 bases from J, with 19 bases between. The CDR3 is CASSSPGGLTGNTIYF. As DNA, the CDR3 is TGTGCCAGCAGCTCCCCCGGGGGGCTAACGGGAAACACCATATATTTT.

V gene TRBV5-1 combines with J gene TRBJ2-2; TRBD2 matches 7 bases. CDR3 length: 16 residues. Germline V lookup: CDR1 SGHRS, CDR2 YFSETQ. V was clipped by 0 bases and J by 2 bases; unmatched bases: 4. CDR3 nucleotide sequence: TGCGCCAGCAGCTTGGCCTCGGGGGGAAACACCGGGGAGCTGTTTTTT. This sequence encodes CASSLASGGNTGELFF.

V usage is TRBV6-6 and J usage is TRBJ1-1, with D uncertain. V lost 2 bases and J 0 bases, leaving 7 bases between the germline ends. Germline assignment: CDR1 MNHNY and CDR2 SVGAGI (reference sequence). The CDR3 is 14 amino acids. CDR3 loop: CASSYRDVNTEAFF. CDR3 coding DNA: TGTGCCAGCAGTTACAGGGATGTGAACACTGAAGCTTTCTTT.

The chain joins TRBV25-1 to TRBJ1-2; the match to TRBD1 covers 8 bases. The trim removed 3 bases at V and 0 bases at J, leaving 6 bases unmatched. Germline-derived CDR1 and CDR2 are MGHDK and SYGVNS. CDR3 length equals 16 residues. This CDR3 is CASSDETGDSNYGYTF. CDR3 nucleotides: TGTGCCAGCAGTGATGAGACAGGGGACTCTAACTATGGCTACACCTTC.

V and J are TRBV7-9 and TRBJ1-2; 11 bases agree with TRBD1. This CDR3 region has 16 residues. CDR1 is SEHNR, CDR2 FQNEAQ, per germline (reference sequence). The ends lost 6 bases at V and 4 bases at J; junction bases unmatched: 10. The CDR3, as DNA: TGTGCCAGCAGACCCGGGACAGGGGGAATCGGCTATGGCTACACCTTC. It encodes CASRPGTGGIGYGYTF.

The V gene is TRBV18, the J gene TRBJ2-6; 10 bases agree with TRBD2. The germline gives CDR1 KGHSH, CDR2 LQKENI. The CDR3 has 17 residues. V dropped 3 bases and J dropped 3; count of bases not matched to a gene: 5. The CDR3 here is CASSPTLAGHGANVLTF. DNA for the CDR3: TGTGCCAGCTCACCTACACTAGCGGGGCATGGGGCCAACGTCCTGACTTTC.

The chain has TRBV29-1 and TRBJ2-1, with 12 nucleotides matching TRBD2. The CDR3 covers 19 residues. V shed 0 bases, J shed 0 bases, and the junction held 9 bases outside the gene matches. CDR1 and CDR2 (germline): SQVTM, ANQGSEA. The CDR3, as DNA: TGCAGCGTTGAAGAATCACCGGGACTAGCGGGCCTCTCCTACAATGAGCAGTTCTTC. Its protein product is CSVEESPGLAGLSYNEQFF.

V gene TRBV7-9 combines with J gene TRBJ1-5; no clear D gene. Germline assignment: CDR1 SEHNR and CDR2 FQNEAQ (reference sequence). This CDR3 is built from 17 residues. Between the trimmed V and J ends, which lost 1 base and 2 bases, there was a span of 15 bases. The CDR3 nucleotides read TGTGCCAGCAGCTTAGGAACCGGAGATCTTGGCAATCAGCCCCAGCATTTT. This sequence encodes CASSLGTGDLGNQPQHF.

The V gene is TRBV11-2, the J gene TRBJ1-1, with TRBD1 matching 8 bases. The CDR3 runs 15 residues. V lost 1 base and J lost 5; bases outside the gene matches: 6. Germline V gene data show CDR1 as SGHAT and CDR2 as FQNNGV. This CDR3 is CASSLAPGGLTEAFF. DNA of the CDR3: TGTGCCAGCAGCTTAGCACCAGGGGGCCTAACTGAAGCTTTCTTT.

This clone has only one observation. The chain joins TRBV3-1 (or the pseudogene TRBV3-2) to TRBJ2-1, with no clear D. The germline gives CDR1 LGHDT, CDR2 YNNKEL (reference sequence). CDR3 length: 12 residues. The V end lost 3 bases, the J end lost 5 bases, and 5 bases lay between the germline ends. The CDR3, as DNA: TGTGCCAGCAGCCAGTCAAACAATGAGCAGTTCTTC. The encoded protein is CASSQSNNEQFF.

This chain connects TRBV10-3 to TRBJ2-1; D remains unclear. The CDR3 consists of 20 residues. V gave up 3 bases and J gave up 0 bases, with 24 bases separating them. The germline gives CDR1 ENHRY, CDR2 SYGVKD. Here the CDR3 reads CAISENRNRAPVSSYNEQFF. The CDR3 DNA reads as TGTGCCATCAGTGAAAACAGAAACCGGGCCCCCGTAAGCTCCTACAATGAGCAGTTCTTC.

The CDR3 coding sequence is TGCGCCAGCAGCTTGGGACAGGGCCTCTATGGCTACACCTTC. It is translated as CASSLGQGLYGYTF. The chain links TRBV5-1 to TRBJ1-2; 7 bases map to TRBD1. This CDR3 is built from 14 residues. CDR1 is SGHRS and CDR2 is YFSETQ in the germline V gene. Unmatched junction bases numbered 3, after V lost 0 bases and J lost 4 bases.

The V and J genes are TRBV19 and TRBJ1-4; weak D call: TRBD1 (5 bases). Trimming removed 11 bases from V and 10 bases from J, with 11 bases in between. The CDR3 has 10 amino acids. Per germline, CDR1 LNHDA and CDR2 SQIVND (reference sequence). CDR3 protein: CASHGGKLFF. CDR3 DNA sequence: TGTGCCTCACATGGGGGAAAACTGTTTTTT.